This TCR beta chain is from a study of CD4 T cell repertoires in COVID-19. Study-level background: Relabeled CFSE-low cells, IL-2-expanded for under eleven days, met spikes from other coronaviruses.

Comment on this clone: The antigen is unknown.

Germline V gene data show CDR1 as SGHAT and CDR2 as FQNNGV. Deletions cut 5 bases from V and 7 bases from J, with 8 bases between. This CDR3 contains 11 residues. Here immunoSEQ multiplex PCR was the method, and the copy in TCRdb shows in-frame clones only, minus some. The sample lists approximately 75,000 clones, under 90% seen once, with around 0.59% in the top ten. Findings of the study overall: Some SARS-CoV-2 clonotypes, between about 6.5 and 28%, recurred in SARS-CoV and/or HKU1 cultures. Sharing of several most expanded SARS-CoV-2-reactive clonotypes across memory subsets suggested intraclonal diversification.

Sequencing was done directly on freshly isolated, uncultured memory T cells. This sequence originates from a human donor who had COVID-19. This sequence joins TRBV11-2 and TRBJ1-2, with D hard to call. The sequencing here drew on CD4+ T cells from peripheral blood, taken after recovery from COVID-19. The CDR3: CASSQFLGYTF. The CDR3 DNA reads TGTGCCAGCAGCCAATTCCTTGGCTACACCTTC. The full variable domain, in which reference TRBV11-2 and TRBJ1-2 provide the parts outside the CDR3, is EAGVAQSPRYKIIEKRQSVAFWCNPISGHATLYWYQQILGQGPKLLIQFQNNGVVDDSQLPKDRFSAERLKGVDSTLKIQPAKLEDSAVYLCASSQFLGYTFGSGTRLTVV.